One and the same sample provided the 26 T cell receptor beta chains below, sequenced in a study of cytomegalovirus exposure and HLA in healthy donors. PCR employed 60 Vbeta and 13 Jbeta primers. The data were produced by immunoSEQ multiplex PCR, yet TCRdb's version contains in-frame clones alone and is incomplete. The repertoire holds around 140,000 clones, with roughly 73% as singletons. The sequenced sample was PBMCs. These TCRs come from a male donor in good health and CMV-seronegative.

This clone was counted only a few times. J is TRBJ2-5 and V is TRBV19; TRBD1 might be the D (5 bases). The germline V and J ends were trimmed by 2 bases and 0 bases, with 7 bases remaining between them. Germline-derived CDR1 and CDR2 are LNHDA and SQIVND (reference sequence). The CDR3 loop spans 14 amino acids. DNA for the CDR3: TGTGCCAGTAGTATAAGCAGGGACCAAGAGACCCAGTACTTC. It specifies CASSISRDQETQYF.

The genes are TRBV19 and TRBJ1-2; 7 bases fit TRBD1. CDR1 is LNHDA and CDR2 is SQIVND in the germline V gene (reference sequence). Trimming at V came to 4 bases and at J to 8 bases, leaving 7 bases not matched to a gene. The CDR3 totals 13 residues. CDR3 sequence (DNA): TGTGCCAGTAGTACCTGGGACAGTGGAGGCTACACCTTC. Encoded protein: CASSTWDSGGYTF.

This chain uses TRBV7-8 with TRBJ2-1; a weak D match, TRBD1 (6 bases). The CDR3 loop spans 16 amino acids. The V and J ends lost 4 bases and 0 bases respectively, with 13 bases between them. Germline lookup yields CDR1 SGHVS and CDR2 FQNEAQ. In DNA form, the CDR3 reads TGTGCCAGCAGCTCCCTAGGGGGTAGCTCCTACAATGAGCAGTTCTTC. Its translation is CASSSLGGSSYNEQFF.

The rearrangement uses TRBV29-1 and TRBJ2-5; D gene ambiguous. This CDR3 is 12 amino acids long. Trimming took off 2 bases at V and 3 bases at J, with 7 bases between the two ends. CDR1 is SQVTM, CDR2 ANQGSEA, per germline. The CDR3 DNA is TGCAGCGTTGAAACAGATGAAGAGACCCAGTACTTC. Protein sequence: CSVETDEETQYF.

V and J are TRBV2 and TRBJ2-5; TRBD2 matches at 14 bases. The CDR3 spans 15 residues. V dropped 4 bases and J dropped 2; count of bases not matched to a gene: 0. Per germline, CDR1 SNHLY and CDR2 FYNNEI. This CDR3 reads CASSGLAGGQETQYF. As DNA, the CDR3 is TGTGCCAGCAGTGGACTAGCGGGGGGGCAAGAGACCCAGTACTTC. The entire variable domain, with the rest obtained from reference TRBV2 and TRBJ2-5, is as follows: EPEVTQTPSHQVTQMGQEVILRCVPISNHLYFYWYRQILGQKVEFLVSFYNNEISEKSEIFDDQFSVERPDGSNFTLKIRSTKLEDSAMYFCASSGLAGGQETQYFGPGTRLLVL.

The CDR3 here is CASSVTGGVSSGANVLTF. The CDR3 DNA reads TGTGCCAGCTCAGTGACAGGGGGCGTCAGCTCTGGGGCCAACGTCCTGACTTTC. The V gene is TRBV18, the J gene TRBJ2-6; 10 bases are a match to TRBD1. J lost 0 bases, V lost 5 bases, and 7 bases had no gene match. This CDR3 contains 18 residues. Germline V gene lookup returns CDR1 KGHSH and CDR2 LQKENI.

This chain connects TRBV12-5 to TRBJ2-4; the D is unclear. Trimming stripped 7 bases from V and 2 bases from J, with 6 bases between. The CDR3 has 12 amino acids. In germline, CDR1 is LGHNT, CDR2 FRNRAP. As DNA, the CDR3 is TGTGCTAGTGCCCAGTCCAAAAACATTCAGTACTTC. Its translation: CASAQSKNIQYF.

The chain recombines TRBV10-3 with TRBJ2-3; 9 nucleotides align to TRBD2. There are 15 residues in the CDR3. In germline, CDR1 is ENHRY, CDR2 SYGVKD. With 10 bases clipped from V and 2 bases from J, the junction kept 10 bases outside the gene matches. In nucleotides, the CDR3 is TGTGCCACCGGAGCGAGCGGGGGGTCCACAGATACGCAGTATTTT. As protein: CATGASGGSTDTQYF.

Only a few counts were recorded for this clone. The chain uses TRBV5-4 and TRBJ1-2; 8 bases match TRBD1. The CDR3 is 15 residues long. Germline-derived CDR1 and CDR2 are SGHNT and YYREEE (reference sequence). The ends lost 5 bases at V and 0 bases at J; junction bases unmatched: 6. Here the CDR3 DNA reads TGTGCCAGCAGGACCAACAGGGGGGCTAACTATGGCTACACCTTC. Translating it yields CASRTNRGANYGYTF.

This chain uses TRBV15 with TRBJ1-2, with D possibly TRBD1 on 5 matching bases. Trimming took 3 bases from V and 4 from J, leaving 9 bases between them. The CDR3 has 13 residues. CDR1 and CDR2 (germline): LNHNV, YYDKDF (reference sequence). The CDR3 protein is CATSSRQSYGYTF. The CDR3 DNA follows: TGTGCCACCAGCAGTAGACAGAGCTATGGCTACACCTTC.

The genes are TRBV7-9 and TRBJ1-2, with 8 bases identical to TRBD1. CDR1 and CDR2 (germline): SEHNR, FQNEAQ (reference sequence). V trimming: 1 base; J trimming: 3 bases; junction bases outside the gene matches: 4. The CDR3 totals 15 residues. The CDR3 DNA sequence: TGTGCCAGCAGCTTAGGGGACAGGCCACACTATGGCTACACCTTC. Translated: CASSLGDRPHYGYTF.

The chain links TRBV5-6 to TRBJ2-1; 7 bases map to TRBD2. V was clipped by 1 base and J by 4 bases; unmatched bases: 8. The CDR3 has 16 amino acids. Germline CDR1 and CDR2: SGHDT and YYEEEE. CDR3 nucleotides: TGTGCCAGCAGCTTGTTGGGTCAAGCGGGGTACAATGAGCAGTTCTTC. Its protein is CASSLLGQAGYNEQFF.

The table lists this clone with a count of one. The CDR3 reads CASLRRGEGGEAFF. CDR3 nucleotide sequence: TGTGCCAGCTTACGGAGGGGGGAGGGAGGTGAAGCTTTCTTT. V and J are TRBV6-5 and TRBJ1-1; tentative D call: TRBD1 (6 bases). CDR3 size: 14 residues. V was clipped by 8 bases and J by 7 bases, with 20 bases between them. Germline V gene lookup returns CDR1 MNHEY and CDR2 SVGAGI.

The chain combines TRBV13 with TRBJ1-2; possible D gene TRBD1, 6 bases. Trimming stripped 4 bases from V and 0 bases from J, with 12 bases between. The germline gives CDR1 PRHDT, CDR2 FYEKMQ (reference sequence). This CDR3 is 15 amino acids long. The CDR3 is CASSSRQAPNYGYTF. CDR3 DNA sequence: TGTGCCAGCAGCTCGAGACAGGCCCCTAACTATGGCTACACCTTC.

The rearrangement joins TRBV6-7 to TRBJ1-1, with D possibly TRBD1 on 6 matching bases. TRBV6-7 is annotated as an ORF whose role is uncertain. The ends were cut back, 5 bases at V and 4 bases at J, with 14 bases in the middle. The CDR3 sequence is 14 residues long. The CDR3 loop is CASSGRDKGTEAFF. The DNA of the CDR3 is TGTGCCAGCAGTGGCCGGGACAAGGGCACTGAAGCTTTCTTT.

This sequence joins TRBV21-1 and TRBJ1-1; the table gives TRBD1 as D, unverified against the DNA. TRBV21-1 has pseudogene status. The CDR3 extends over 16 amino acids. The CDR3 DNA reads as TGTGCCAGCAGCCCATTCTCCGGGACAGGGGGCACTGAAGCTTTCTTT. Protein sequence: CASSPFSGTGGTEAFF.

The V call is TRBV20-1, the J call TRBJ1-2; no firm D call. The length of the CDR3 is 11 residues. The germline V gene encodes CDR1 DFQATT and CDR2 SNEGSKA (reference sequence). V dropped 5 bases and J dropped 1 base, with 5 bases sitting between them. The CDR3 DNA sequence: TGCAGTGCTCCTGTTAACTATGGCTACACCTTC. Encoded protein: CSAPVNYGYTF.

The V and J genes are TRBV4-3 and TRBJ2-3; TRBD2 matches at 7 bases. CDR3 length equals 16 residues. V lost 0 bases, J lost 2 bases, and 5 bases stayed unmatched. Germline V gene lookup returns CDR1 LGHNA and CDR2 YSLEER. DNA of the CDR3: TGCGCCAGCAGCCAAGATTGGGGAGGGGCCACAGATACGCAGTATTTT. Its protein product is CASSQDWGGATDTQYF.

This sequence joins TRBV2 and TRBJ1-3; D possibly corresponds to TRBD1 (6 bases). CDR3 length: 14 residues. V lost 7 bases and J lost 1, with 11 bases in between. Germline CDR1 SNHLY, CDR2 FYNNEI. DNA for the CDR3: TGTGCCAGCAACTCACAGGGATCTGGAAACACCATATATTTT. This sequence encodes CASNSQGSGNTIYF. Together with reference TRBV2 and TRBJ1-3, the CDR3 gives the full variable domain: EPEVTQTPSHQVTQMGQEVILRCVPISNHLYFYWYRQILGQKVEFLVSFYNNEISEKSEIFDDQFSVERPDGSNFTLKIRSTKLEDSAMYFCASNSQGSGNTIYFGEGSWLTVV.

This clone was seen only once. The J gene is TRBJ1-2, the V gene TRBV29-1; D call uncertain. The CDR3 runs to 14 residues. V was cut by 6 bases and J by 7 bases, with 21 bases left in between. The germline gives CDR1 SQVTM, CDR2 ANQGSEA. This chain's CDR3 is CSVPLSGASGGYTF. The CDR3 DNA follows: TGCAGCGTCCCCCTTAGTGGAGCCTCGGGTGGCTACACCTTC. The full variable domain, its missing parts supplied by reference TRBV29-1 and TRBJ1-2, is SAVISQKPSRDICQRGTSLTIQCQVDSQVTMMFWYRQQPGQSLTLIATANQGSEATYESGFVIDKFPISRPNLTFSTLTVSNMSPEDSSIYLCSVPLSGASGGYTFGSGTRLTVV.

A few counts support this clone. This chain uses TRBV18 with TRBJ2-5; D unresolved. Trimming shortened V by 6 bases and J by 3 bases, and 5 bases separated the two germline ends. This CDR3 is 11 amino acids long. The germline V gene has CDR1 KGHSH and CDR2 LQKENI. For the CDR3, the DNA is TGTGCCAGCTCTCGAGAAGAGACCCAGTACTTC. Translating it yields CASSREETQYF.

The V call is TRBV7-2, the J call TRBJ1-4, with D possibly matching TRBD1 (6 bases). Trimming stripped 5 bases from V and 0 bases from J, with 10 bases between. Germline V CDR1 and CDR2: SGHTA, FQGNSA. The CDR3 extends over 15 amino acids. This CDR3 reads CASSTRTATNEKLFF. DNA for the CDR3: TGTGCCAGCAGCACAAGGACAGCAACTAATGAAAAACTGTTTTTT.

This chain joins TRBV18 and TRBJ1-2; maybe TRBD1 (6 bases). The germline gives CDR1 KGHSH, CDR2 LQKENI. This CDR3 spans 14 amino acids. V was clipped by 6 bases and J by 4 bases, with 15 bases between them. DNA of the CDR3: TGTGCCAGCTCCCCAAGGGACATCTTCTATGGCTACACCTTC. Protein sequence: CASSPRDIFYGYTF.

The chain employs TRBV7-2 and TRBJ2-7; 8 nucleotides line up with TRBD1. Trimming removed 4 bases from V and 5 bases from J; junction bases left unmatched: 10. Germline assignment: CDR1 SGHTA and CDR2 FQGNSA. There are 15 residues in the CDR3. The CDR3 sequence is CASSSPTGAHHEQYF. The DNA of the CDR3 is TGTGCCAGCAGCTCCCCGACAGGGGCTCACCACGAGCAGTACTTC.

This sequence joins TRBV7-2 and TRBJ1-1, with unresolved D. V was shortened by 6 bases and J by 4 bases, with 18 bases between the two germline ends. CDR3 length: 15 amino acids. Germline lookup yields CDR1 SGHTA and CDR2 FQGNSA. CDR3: CASRSEAGILTEAFF. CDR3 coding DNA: TGTGCCAGCAGGAGCGAGGCCGGGATTCTCACTGAAGCTTTCTTT.

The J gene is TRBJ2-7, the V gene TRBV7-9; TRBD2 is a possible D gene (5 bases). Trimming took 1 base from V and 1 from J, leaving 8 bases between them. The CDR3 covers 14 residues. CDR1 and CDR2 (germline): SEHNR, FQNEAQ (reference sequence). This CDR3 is CASSLGTGSYEQYF. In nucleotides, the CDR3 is TGTGCCAGCAGCTTAGGGACTGGGTCCTACGAGCAGTACTTC.